This T cell receptor beta chain stems from a study of radiotherapy plus CTLA-4 blockade in lung cancer. Study-level background: Objective response was observed in around a sixth of patients, and disease control in about 30%.

Trimming took 3 bases from V and 6 from J, leaving 11 bases between them. This CDR3 is built from 13 residues. CDR1 is MRHNA, CDR2 SNTAGT, per germline. The study's findings and limits: Response was reportedly best predicted by early blood T cell clone dynamics, with interferon-beta. Radiotherapy plus ipilimumab was followed by expansion in blood of tumor-derived TCR clones.

Alongside CTLA-4 blockade with ipilimumab, patients with chemo-refractory metastatic non-small-cell lung cancer received focal radiation. TCRdb's copy holds only in-frame clones and misses some; the assay was immunoSEQ multiplex PCR. The data hold about 67,000 clones, with approximately 79% observed a single time. As to this clone: The antigen remains unidentified.

The chain is built from TRBV6-4 and TRBJ1-1; D is ambiguous. The material sequenced was peripheral blood, taken from a patient treated with radiotherapy plus ipilimumab. This sequence was found in a human donor with non-small cell lung cancer whose response to radiotherapy plus ipilimumab could not be evaluated. Some clones in this sample may be carry-over from other donors' samples. CDR3 region: CASSEGFGAEAFF. CDR3 in DNA: TGTGCCAGCAGTGAAGGATTCGGGGCTGAAGCTTTCTTT.